This TCR beta chain was captured in a study of type 1 regulatory T cells. Background on the study: T-allo10 is a Tr1-enriched, alloantigen-specific CD4 T cell product made in vitro.

The ends lost 5 bases at V and 5 bases at J; junction bases unmatched: 5. This CDR3 has 15 amino acids. In germline, CDR1 is SGHTA, CDR2 FQGNSA. Relative to its sample, this clonotype is medium-sized. TCRdb used MiXCR to reprocess the reads, holding one entry per CDR3 protein. This sample has more than 2,000 distinct CDR3 sequences, with approximately 6.4% found just once. The clonotype was recovered from a human donor in good health. Sequencing input: CD4+ T cells, either the whole sample or a sorted fraction (not recorded which). The chain employs TRBV7-2 and TRBJ1-6; 8 bases are a match to TRBD1. The CDR3 DNA follows: TGTGCCAGCAGCACTGACAGGGGTAATAATTCACCCCTCCACTTT. Its translation is CASSTDRGNNSPLHF.